This entry describes one T cell receptor (beta chain). No antigen is known for it. Before sequencing, viral peptide pools were used by the ViraFEST assay to expand antigen-specific CD4+ T cells. Researchers isolated CD4+ T cells once roughly ten days of culture had elapsed. Two doses of either BNT162b2 or mRNA-1273 were given to each participant. A few million PBMC were placed in each well, which was supplemented with approximately 9.9 IU/ml IL-2 and approximately 10 ug/ml peptides. Fresh IL-2-containing medium replaced half the medium on days 3 and 7. Trimming removed 2 bases at V and 0 bases at J, with 14 bases between. Germline V lookup: CDR1 LGHNT, CDR2 FRNRAP. CDR3 length equals 17 residues. This specimen belongs to a study of vaccination effects on CD4 cells after COVID-19. Findings of the study overall: Cross-reactivity with common cold coronaviruses was shown by only 1 of 255 vaccine-induced clones in healthy vaccinees.

Sequenced by immunoSEQ multiplex PCR; TCRdb stores in-frame clones only, minus some. The sample lists roughly 27,000 clones, roughly 71% occurring once. The chain couples TRBV12-5 to TRBJ2-1; perhaps TRBD2 as D (6 bases). The clonotype comes from a human donor who received a COVID-19 vaccine. The sequencing used CD4+ T cells from PBMCs cultured with HCoV-OC43 spike peptides, collected after COVID-19 vaccination. Noted subset: HCoV-OC43 spike overlapping peptide pool stimulation. The CDR3 nucleotides read TGTGCTAGTGGTTTGTGGGGGTCGGGAGACTCCTACAATGAGCAGTTCTTC. It encodes CASGLWGSGDSYNEQFF.